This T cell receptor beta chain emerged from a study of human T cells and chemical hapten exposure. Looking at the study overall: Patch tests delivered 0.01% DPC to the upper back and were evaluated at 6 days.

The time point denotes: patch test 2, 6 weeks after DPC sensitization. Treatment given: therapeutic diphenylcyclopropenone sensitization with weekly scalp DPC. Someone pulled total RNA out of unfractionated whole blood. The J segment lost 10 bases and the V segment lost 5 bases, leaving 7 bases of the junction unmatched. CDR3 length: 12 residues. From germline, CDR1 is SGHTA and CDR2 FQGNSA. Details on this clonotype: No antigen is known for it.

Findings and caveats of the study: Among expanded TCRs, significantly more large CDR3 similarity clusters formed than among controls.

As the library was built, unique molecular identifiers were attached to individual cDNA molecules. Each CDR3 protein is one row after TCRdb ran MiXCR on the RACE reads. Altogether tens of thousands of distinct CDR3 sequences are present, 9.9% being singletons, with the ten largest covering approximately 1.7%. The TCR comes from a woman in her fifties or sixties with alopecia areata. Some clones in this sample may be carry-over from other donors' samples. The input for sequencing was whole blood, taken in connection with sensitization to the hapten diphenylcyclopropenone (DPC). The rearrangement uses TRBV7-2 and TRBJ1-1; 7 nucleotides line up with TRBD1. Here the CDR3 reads CASSVRQGSAFF. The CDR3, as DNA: TGTGCCAGCAGCGTCCGACAGGGCTCAGCTTTCTTT.